This is a list of T cell receptor beta chains from one sample in a study of OX40 agonist ivuxolimab in advanced cancers. Assay: immunoSEQ multiplex PCR; the TCRdb copy retains only in-frame clones and omits some. The sample yields about 79,000 clones, approximately 88% seen once. The sample in question was CD4+ or CD8+ T cells sorted from blood, obtained in a trial of the OX40 agonist ivuxolimab. Receptors originate from an adult with an advanced solid tumor such as melanoma, head and neck, liver or kidney cancer. Each CDR3 is given with its conserved first and last residue. Each record gives: J gene, clone size, V gene, D gene, CDR3 protein, CDR3 DNA. The D gene is left open where the match is weak. Clone size is stated in some rows and not others, as once, few, many or a class when expanded.

TRBJ2-3 NA TRBV6-4 NA CASSDSASTTDTQYF TGTGCCAGCAGTGACTCGGCTAGTACCACAGATACGCAGTATTTT
TRBJ2-2 NA TRBV9 NA CASSGDLTGELFF TGTGCCAGCAGCGGAGACTTAACCGGGGAGCTGTTTTTT
TRBJ2-1 NA TRBV27 NA CASRSESGNSYNEQFF TGTGCCAGCAGGTCGGAGAGCGGTAACTCCTACAATGAGCAGTTCTTC
TRBJ2-5 NA TRBV7-9 TRBD2 CASSQGLGRETQYF TGTGCCAGCAGCCAGGGACTAGGGAGGGAGACCCAGTACTTC
TRBJ2-3 NA TRBV9 NA CASSVATDTQYF TGTGCCAGCAGCGTAGCAACAGATACGCAGTATTTT
TRBJ1-3 NA TRBV4-1 NA CASSQDRVGNTIYF TGCGCCAGCAGCCAAGATAGGGTTGGAAACACCATATATTTT
TRBJ1-5 NA TRBV7-2 NA CASSQSNQPQHF TGTGCCAGCAGCCAGAGTAATCAGCCCCAGCATTTT
TRBJ1-3 NA TRBV6-1 NA CASSELGDGNTIYF TGTGCCAGCAGTGAACTAGGGGACGGAAACACCATATATTTT
TRBJ2-5 few TRBV6-1 NA CASSEQGRGETQYF TGTGCCAGCAGTGAGCAGGGCAGGGGAGAGACCCAGTACTTC
TRBJ1-4 NA TRBV7-6 NA CASSPAAVGEKLFF TGTGCCAGCAGCCCGGCTGCGGTGGGCGAAAAACTGTTTTTT
TRBJ2-4 once TRBV6-1 TRBD2 CASSEGPAGGNIQYF TGTGCCAGCAGTGAAGGCCCAGCGGGAGGGAACATTCAGTACTTC
TRBJ1-6 once TRBV4-1 TRBD1 CASSQAGQLFNSPLHF TGCGCCAGCAGCCAGGCGGGACAGCTGTTCAATTCACCCCTCCACTTT
TRBJ2-2 NA TRBV10-3 NA CAISESSQNTGELFF TGTGCCATCAGTGAGTCGTCACAGAACACCGGGGAGCTGTTTTTT
TRBJ1-1 NA TRBV7-3 NA CASSLGAGTEAFF TGTGCCAGCAGCTTAGGGGCAGGAACTGAAGCTTTCTTT
TRBJ2-7 NA TRBV11-3 NA CASSSLSHEQYF TGTGCCAGCAGCTCCCTATCACACGAGCAGTACTTC
TRBJ2-1 NA TRBV5-6 NA CASSFGGGEQFF TGTGCCAGCAGCTTTGGGGGCGGAGAGCAGTTCTTC
TRBJ1-2 NA TRBV30 TRBD1 CAGGRGNYGYTF TGTGCAGGGGGCAGGGGGAACTATGGCTACACCTTC
TRBJ1-2 once TRBV4-1 NA CASSQDLGGPYGYTF TGCGCCAGCAGCCAAGATCTCGGCGGACCCTATGGCTACACCTTC
TRBJ2-7 NA TRBV7-3 NA CASSLLIYEQYF TGTGCCAGCAGCTTACTGATCTACGAGCAGTACTTC
TRBJ1-1 NA TRBV4-1 NA CASSQGIETEAFF TGCGCCAGCAGCCAAGGAATCGAGACTGAAGCTTTCTTT
TRBJ2-3 NA TRBV6-6 NA CASSYVRESTDTQYF TGTGCCAGCAGTTACGTGCGGGAAAGCACAGATACGCAGTATTTT
TRBJ1-6 NA TRBV27 NA CASTTWGRALHF TGTGCCAGCACCACGTGGGGGAGGGCCCTCCACTTT
TRBJ2-7 NA TRBV6-1 TRBD1 CASPHWDRGSLEQYF TGTGCCAGCCCGCATTGGGACAGGGGATCCCTCGAGCAGTACTTC
TRBJ2-1 NA TRBV9 NA CASSVDGGDYNEQFF TGTGCCAGCAGCGTAGACGGCGGAGACTACAATGAGCAGTTCTTC
TRBJ1-4 few TRBV10-1 TRBD1 CASSQGDSANEKLFF TGCGCCAGCAGTCAGGGGGACAGCGCTAATGAAAAACTGTTTTTT
TRBJ2-7 NA TRBV19 TRBD2 CASSLTSGLGAYEQYF TGTGCCAGTAGTCTCACCTCGGGACTAGGCGCCTACGAGCAGTACTTC
TRBJ1-1 NA TRBV11-2 TRBD1 CADRETEAFF TGTGCCGACAGGGAAACTGAAGCTTTCTTT
TRBJ2-7 NA TRBV7-2 TRBD1 CASSFPGQGYEQYF TGTGCCAGCAGCTTCCCGGGACAGGGTTACGAGCAGTACTTC
TRBJ2-7 NA TRBV10-3 TRBD2 CAISTSGDYEQYF TGTGCCATCAGCACTAGCGGCGACTACGAGCAGTACTTC